This T cell receptor (beta chain) was recovered during a study of blood T cell repertoires in COVID-19. Looking at the study overall: Samples taken during acute and convalescent COVID-19 were collected in the United States, Italy and Spain.

This clone occurred once. Cohorts were determined from participant-reported clinical history. Germline lookup yields CDR1 MDHEN and CDR2 SYDVKM. The CDR3 consists of 13 residues. V lost 5 bases, J lost 2 bases, and 10 bases lay in between. Profiled with immunoSEQ multiplex PCR; TCRdb holds only in-frame clones, not every one. The table lists more than 300,000 clones, 90% to 95% of them singletons. What was sequenced was PBMCs or T cells enriched from blood (not recorded which). The chain combines TRBV28 with TRBJ2-7; maybe TRBD1 (6 bases). This sequence was found in a woman aged 30 to 39 who had been exposed to COVID-19. The CDR3 DNA sequence: TGTGCCAGCAGTAGGACAGTAACCTACGAGCAGTACTTC. This translates into CASSRTVTYEQYF. The full variable domain, its missing parts supplied by reference TRBV28 and TRBJ2-7, is DVKVTQSSRYLVKRTGEKVFLECVQDMDHENMFWYRQDPGLGLRLIYFSYDVKMKEKGDIPEGYSVSREKKERFSLILESASTNQTSMYLCASSRTVTYEQYFGPGTRLTVT.